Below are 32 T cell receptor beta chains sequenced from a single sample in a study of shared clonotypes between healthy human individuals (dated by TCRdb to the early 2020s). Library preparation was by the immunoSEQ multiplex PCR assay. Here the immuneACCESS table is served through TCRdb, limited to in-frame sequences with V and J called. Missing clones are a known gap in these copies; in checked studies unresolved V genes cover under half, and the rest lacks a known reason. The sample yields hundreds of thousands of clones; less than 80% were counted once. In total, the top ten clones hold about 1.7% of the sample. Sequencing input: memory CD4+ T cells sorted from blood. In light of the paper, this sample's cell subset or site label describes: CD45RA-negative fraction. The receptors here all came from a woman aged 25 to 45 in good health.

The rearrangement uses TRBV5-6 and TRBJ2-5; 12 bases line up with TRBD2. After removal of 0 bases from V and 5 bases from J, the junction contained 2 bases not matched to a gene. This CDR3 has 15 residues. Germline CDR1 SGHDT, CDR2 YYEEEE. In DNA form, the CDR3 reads TGTGCCAGCAGCTTGGGACTAGCGGGAGCGGAGACCCAGTACTTC. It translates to CASSLGLAGAETQYF.

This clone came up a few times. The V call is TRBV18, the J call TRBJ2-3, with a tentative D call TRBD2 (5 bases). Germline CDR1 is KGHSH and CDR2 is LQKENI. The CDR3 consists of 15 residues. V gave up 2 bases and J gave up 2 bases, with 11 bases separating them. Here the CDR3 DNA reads TGTGCCAGCTCACCAGCGTGGGAGTCCACAGATACGCAGTATTTT. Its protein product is CASSPAWESTDTQYF.

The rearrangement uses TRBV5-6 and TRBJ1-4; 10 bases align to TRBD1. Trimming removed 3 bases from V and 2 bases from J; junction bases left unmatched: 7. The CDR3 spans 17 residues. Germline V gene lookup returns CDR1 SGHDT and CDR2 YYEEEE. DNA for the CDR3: TGTGCCAGCAGCTCCTGGACAGGGGGAGGCACTAATGAAAAACTGTTTTTT. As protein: CASSSWTGGGTNEKLFF.

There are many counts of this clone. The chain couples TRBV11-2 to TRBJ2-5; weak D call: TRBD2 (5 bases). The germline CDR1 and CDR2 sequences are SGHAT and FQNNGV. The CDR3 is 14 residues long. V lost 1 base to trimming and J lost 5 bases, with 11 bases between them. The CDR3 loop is CASSLGGYRETQYF. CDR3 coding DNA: TGTGCCAGCAGCTTAGGAGGGTATCGGGAGACCCAGTACTTC.

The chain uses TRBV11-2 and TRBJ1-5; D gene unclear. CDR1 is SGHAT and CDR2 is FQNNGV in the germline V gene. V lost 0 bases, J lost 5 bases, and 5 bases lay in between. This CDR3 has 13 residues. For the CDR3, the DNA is TGTGCCAGCAGCTTAGATTTTCATCAGCCCCAGCATTTT. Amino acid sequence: CASSLDFHQPQHF.

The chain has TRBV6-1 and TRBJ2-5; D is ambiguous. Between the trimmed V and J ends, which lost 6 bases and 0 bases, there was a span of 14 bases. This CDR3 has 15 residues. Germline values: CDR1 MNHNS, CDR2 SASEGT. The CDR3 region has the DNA TGTGCCAGCAGAGTGAACGGGCTGTACCAAGAGACCCAGTACTTC. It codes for CASRVNGLYQETQYF.

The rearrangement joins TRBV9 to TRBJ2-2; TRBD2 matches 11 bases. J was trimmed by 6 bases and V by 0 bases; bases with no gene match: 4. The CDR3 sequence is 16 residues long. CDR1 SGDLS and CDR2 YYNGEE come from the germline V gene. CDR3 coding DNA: TGTGCCAGCAGCGTAGAGGGTAGCGGGAGGGCCGGGGAGCTGTTTTTT. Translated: CASSVEGSGRAGELFF.

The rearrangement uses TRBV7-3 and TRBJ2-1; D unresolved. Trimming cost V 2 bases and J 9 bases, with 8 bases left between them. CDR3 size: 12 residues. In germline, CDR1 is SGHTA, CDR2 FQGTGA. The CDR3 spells CASSLRGSEQFF. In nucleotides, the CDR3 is TGTGCCAGCAGCTTACGTGGGTCTGAGCAGTTCTTC. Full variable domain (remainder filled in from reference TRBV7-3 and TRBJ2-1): GAGVSQTPSNKVTEKGKYVELRCDPISGHTALYWYRQSLGQGPEFLIYFQGTGAADDSGLPNDRFFAVRPEGSVSTLKIQRTERGDSAVYLCASSLRGSEQFFGPGTRLTVL.

CDR3 sequence (DNA): TGTGCCTGGATGCGTTTGTGGACACTACATGGCTACACCTTC. Its protein is CAWMRLWTLHGYTF. The chain recombines TRBV30 with TRBJ1-2; the D gene is possibly TRBD1 (5 bases). The CDR3 is made up of 14 amino acids. V shed 4 bases and J shed 6 bases, with 18 bases lying between them. Germline V gene data show CDR1 as GTSNPN and CDR2 as SVGIG (reference sequence).

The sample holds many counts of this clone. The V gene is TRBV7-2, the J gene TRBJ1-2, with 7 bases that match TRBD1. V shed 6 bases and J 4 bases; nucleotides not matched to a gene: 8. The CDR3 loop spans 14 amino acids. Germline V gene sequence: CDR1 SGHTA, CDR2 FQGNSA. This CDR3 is CASSHQRDSYGYTF. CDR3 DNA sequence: TGTGCCAGCAGTCATCAACGGGACAGCTATGGCTACACCTTC.

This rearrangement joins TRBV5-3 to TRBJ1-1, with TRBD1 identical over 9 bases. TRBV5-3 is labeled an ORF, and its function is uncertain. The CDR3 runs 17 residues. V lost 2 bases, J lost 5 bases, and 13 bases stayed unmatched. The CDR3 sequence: CARSFIRGDRVITEAFF. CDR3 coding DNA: TGTGCCAGAAGCTTTATTCGGGGGGACAGGGTGATAACTGAAGCTTTCTTT.

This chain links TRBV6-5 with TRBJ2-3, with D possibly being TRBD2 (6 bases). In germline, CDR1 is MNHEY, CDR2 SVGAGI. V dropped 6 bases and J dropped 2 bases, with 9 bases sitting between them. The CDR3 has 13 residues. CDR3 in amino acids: CASRGEATDTQYF. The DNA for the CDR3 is TGTGCCAGCAGGGGGGAGGCCACAGATACGCAGTATTTT.

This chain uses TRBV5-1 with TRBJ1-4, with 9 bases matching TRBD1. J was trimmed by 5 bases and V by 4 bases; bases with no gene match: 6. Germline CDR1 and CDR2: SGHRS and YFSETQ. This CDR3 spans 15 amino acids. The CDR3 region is CASSQRTGGNEKLFF. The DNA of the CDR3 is TGCGCCAGCAGCCAACGTACAGGGGGCAATGAAAAACTGTTTTTT.

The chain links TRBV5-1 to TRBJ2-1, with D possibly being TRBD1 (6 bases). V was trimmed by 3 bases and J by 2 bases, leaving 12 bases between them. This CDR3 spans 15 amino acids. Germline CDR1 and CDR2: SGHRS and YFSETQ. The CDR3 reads CASSSDSNAYNEQFF. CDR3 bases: TGCGCCAGCAGCTCGGACAGTAACGCCTACAATGAGCAGTTCTTC.

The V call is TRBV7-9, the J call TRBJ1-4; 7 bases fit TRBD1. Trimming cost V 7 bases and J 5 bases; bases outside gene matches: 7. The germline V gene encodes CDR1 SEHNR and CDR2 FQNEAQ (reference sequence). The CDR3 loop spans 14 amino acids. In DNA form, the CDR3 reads TGTGCCAGCACCCCGGGACAGATGAATGAAAAACTGTTTTTT. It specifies CASTPGQMNEKLFF. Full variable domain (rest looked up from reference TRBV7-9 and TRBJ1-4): DTGVSQNPRHKITKRGQNVTFRCDPISEHNRLYWYRQTLGQGPEFLTYFQNEAQLEKSRLLSDRFSAERPKGSFSTLEIQRTEQGDSAMYLCASTPGQMNEKLFFGSGTQLSVL.

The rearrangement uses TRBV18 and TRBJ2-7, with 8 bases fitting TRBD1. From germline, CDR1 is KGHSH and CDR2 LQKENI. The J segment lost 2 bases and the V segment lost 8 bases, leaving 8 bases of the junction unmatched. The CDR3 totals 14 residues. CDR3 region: CASLQGVGPYEQYF. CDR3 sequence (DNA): TGTGCCAGCCTACAGGGGGTAGGTCCCTACGAGCAGTACTTC.

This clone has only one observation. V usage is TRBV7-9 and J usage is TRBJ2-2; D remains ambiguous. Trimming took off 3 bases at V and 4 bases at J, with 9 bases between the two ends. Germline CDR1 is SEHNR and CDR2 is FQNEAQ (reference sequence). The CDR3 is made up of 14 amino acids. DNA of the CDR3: TGTGCCAGCAGCTTGTGGCTAGGCACCGGGGAGCTGTTTTTT. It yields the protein CASSLWLGTGELFF.

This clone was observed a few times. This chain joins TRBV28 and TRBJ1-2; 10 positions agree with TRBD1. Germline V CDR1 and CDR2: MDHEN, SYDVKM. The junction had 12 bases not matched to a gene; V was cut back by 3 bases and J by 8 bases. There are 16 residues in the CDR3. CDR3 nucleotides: TGTGCCAGCAGTTTCCCTCCTTCCGGGACAGGGGTCGGCTACACCTTC. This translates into CASSFPPSGTGVGYTF.

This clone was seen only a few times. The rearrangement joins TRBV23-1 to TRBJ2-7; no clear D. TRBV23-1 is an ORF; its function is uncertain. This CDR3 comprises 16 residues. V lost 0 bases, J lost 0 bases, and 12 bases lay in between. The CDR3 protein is CASSQSPARSSYEQYF. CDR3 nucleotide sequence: TGCGCCAGCAGTCAATCCCCCGCCAGGAGCTCCTACGAGCAGTACTTC.

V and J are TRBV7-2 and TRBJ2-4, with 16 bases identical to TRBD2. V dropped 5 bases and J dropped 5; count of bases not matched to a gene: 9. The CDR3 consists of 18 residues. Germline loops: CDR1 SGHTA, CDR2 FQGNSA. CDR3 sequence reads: CASSPSGLAGGPQNIQYF. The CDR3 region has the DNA TGTGCCAGCAGCCCCTCGGGACTAGCGGGAGGGCCTCAAAACATTCAGTACTTC.

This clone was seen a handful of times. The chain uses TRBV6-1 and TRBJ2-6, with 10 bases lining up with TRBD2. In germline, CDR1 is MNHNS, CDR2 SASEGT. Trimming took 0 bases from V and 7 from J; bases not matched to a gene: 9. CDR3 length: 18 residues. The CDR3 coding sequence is TGTGCCAGCAGTGAAGCCGTGGGACCTAGCGGGAGAGCCAACGTCCTGACTTTC. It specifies CASSEAVGPSGRANVLTF.

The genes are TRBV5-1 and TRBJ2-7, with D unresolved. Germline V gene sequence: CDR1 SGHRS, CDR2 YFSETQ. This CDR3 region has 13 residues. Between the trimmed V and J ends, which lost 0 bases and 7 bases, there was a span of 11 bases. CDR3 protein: CASSLDSIREQYF. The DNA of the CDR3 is TGCGCCAGCAGCTTGGATTCAATCCGAGAGCAGTACTTC.

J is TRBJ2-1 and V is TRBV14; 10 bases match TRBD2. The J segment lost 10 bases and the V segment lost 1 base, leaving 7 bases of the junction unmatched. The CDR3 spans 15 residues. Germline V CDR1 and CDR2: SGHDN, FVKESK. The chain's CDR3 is CASSQVVLAGNEQFF. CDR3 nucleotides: TGTGCCAGCAGCCAAGTAGTACTAGCGGGAAACGAGCAGTTCTTC.

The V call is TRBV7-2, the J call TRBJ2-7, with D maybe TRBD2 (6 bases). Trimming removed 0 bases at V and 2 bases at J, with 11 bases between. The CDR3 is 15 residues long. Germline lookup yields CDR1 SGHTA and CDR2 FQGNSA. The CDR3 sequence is CASSLALLATYEQYF. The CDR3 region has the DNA TGTGCCAGCAGCTTAGCGCTCCTAGCGACCTACGAGCAGTACTTC. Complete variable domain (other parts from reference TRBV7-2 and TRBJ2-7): GAGVSQSPSNKVTEKGKDVELRCDPISGHTALYWYRQSLGQGLEFLIYFQGNSAPDKSGLPSDRFSAERTGGSVSTLTIQRTQQEDSAVYLCASSLALLATYEQYFGPGTRLTVT.

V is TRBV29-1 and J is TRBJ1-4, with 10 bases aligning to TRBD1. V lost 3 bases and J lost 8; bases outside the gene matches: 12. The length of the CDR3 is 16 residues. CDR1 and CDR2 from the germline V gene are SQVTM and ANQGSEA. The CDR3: CSVDLGQGPGWEKLFF. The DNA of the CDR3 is TGCAGCGTTGATCTGGGACAGGGGCCTGGTTGGGAAAAACTGTTTTTT.

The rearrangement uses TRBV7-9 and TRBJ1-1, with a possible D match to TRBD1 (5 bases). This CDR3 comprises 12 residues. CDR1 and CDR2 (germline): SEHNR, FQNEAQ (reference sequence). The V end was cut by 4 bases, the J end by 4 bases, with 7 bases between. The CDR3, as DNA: TGTGCCAGCAGCTCAAGGGGCACTGAAGCTTTCTTT. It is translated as CASSSRGTEAFF.

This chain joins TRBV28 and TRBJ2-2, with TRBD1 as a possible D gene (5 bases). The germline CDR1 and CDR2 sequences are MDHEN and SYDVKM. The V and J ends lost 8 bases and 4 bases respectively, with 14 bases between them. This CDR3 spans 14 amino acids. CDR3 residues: CASRQPGFTGELFF. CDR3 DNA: TGTGCCAGCCGACAGCCAGGGTTCACCGGGGAGCTGTTTTTT.

DNA for the CDR3: TGTGCCAGCAGTTTTGGACTAGCGGGAAACACAGATACGCAGTATTTT. Amino acids: CASSFGLAGNTDTQYF. The chain combines TRBV27 with TRBJ2-3, with 12 bases matching TRBD2. The CDR3 totals 16 residues. V was clipped by 3 bases and J by 2 bases; unmatched bases: 3. The V gene's germline CDR1 is MNHEY and CDR2 SMNVEV (reference sequence).

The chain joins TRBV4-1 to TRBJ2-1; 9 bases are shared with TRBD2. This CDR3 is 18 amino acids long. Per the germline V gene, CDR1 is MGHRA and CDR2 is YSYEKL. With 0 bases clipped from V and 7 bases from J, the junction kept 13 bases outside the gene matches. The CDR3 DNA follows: TGCGCCAGCAGCCAAGATCTATGGGGCGGGAGGGCAAAGAATGAGCAGTTCTTC. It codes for CASSQDLWGGRAKNEQFF.

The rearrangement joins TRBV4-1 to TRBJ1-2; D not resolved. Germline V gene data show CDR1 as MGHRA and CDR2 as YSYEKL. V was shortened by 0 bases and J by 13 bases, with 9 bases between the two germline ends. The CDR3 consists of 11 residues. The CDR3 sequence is CASSQDRRPTF. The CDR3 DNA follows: TGCGCCAGCAGCCAAGATAGGAGGCCCACCTTC.

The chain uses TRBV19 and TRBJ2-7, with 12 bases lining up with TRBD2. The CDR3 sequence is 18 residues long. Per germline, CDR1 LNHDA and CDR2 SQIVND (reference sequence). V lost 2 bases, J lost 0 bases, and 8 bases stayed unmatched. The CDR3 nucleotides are TGTGCCAGTAGTATAAGACTAGCGGGAGCGCAATTCTCCTACGAGCAGTACTTC. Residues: CASSIRLAGAQFSYEQYF.

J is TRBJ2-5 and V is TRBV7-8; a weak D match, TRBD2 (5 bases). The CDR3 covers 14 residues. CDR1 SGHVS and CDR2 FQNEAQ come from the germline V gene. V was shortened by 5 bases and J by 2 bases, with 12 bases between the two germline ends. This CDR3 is CASSLMTGQETQYF. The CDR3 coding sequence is TGTGCCAGCAGCCTAATGACGGGGCAAGAGACCCAGTACTTC.